Below, 2 T cell receptor beta chains from the same sample are listed, as sequenced in a study of blood T cell repertoires in COVID-19. Measured with immunoSEQ multiplex PCR; TCRdb has only the in-frame clones, and not every one. The table has 250,000 to 350,000 clones, roughly 88% seen once; the top ten hold approximately 4%. What was sequenced was peripheral blood. These receptors originate from a woman in her 50s with active or convalescent COVID-19.

The CDR3 region is CASSIRGQGPYEQYF. CDR3 coding DNA: TGTGCCAGTAGTATCCGGGGACAGGGCCCCTACGAGCAGTACTTC. V gene TRBV19 combines with J gene TRBJ2-7, with 9 bases fitting TRBD1. CDR1 LNHDA and CDR2 SQIVND come from the germline V gene (reference sequence). The V and J ends lost 3 bases and 2 bases, in that order; junction bases with no gene match: 5. The CDR3 covers 15 residues.

The V call is TRBV2, the J call TRBJ1-1; tentatively, D is TRBD1 (6 bases). Germline CDR1 is SNHLY and CDR2 is FYNNEI. This CDR3 has 12 residues. CDR3 nucleotides: TGTACCTCGGGGGGCATGAACACTGAAGCTTTCTTT. Translated, it gives CTSGGMNTEAFF.